A selection of T cell receptor beta chains follows, all from one sample in a study of cytomegalovirus exposure and HLA in healthy donors. The method was immunoSEQ multiplex PCR; TCRdb's version includes in-frame clones alone and lacks a portion of them. The sample consists of roughly 120,000 clones, around 79% of them appearing once. Sequences were obtained from PBMCs. The source is a woman in her thirties or forties in good health and CMV-seropositive. CDR3s include the opening cysteine and the closing phenylalanine or tryptophan. The order of the fields is D gene, clone size, J gene, V gene, CDR3 DNA, CDR3 protein. The D gene is left open where the match is weak. Clone sizes are given selectively: once, few, many, or a class where the clone is expanded.

D: -; size: few; J: TRBJ1-5; V: TRBV7-2; DNA: TGTGCCAGCAGCTTCTCCCAGGGACACAATCAGCCCCAGCATTTT; CDR3: CASSFSQGHNQPQHF
D: TRBD1; size: few; J: TRBJ1-1; V: TRBV28; DNA: TGTGCCAGCAGTTTATGGGGGACAGCGGGGAACACTGAAGCTTTCTTT; CDR3: CASSLWGTAGNTEAFF
D: -; size: -; J: TRBJ2-7; V: TRBV6-6; DNA: TGTGCCAGCAGTTACTCCCGACAGATCCACTACGAGCAGTACTTC; CDR3: CASSYSRQIHYEQYF
D: -; size: -; J: TRBJ2-2; V: TRBV7-9; DNA: TGTTCCCGGAGCATCTCCGGGGAGCTGTTTTTT; CDR3: CSRSISGELFF
D: -; size: -; J: TRBJ2-7; V: TRBV11-2; DNA: TGTGCCAGCAGCTCGGTACGGGGGAGCCCTTACGAGCAGTACTTC; CDR3: CASSSVRGSPYEQYF
D: -; size: once; J: TRBJ2-1; V: TRBV7-9; DNA: TGTGCCAGCAGCTTAGGGCCTGAGCAGTTCTTC; CDR3: CASSLGPEQFF
D: TRBD1; size: -; J: TRBJ2-7; V: TRBV5-4; DNA: TGTGCCAGCAGCTCTCCGGGACAGGGCACCTACGAGCAGTACTTC; CDR3: CASSSPGQGTYEQYF
D: -; size: once; J: TRBJ1-2; V: TRBV10-3; DNA: TGTGCCATCAGTGTCGACAGCTACAGTAACTATGGCTACACCTTC; CDR3: CAISVDSYSNYGYTF
D: -; size: -; J: TRBJ1-5; V: TRBV7-2; DNA: TGTGCCAGCAGCTTAGGCGCTACCCAGCATTTT; CDR3: CASSLGATQHF
D: -; size: -; J: TRBJ1-3; V: TRBV6-9; DNA: TGTGCCAGCAGTTATGGCAACGAAATTGAGACAGCACACTCTGGAAACACCATATATTTT; CDR3: CASSYGNEIETAHSGNTIYF
D: TRBD1; size: -; J: TRBJ1-4; V: TRBV5-6; DNA: TGTGCCAGCAGCTTGGGGACAGGGCAGATTTCGGGGGAAAAACTGTTTTTT; CDR3: CASSLGTGQISGEKLFF
D: TRBD1; size: -; J: TRBJ2-7; V: TRBV7-2; DNA: TGTGCCAGCAGCCAGGACAGGGCCGGCTACGAGCAGTACTTC; CDR3: CASSQDRAGYEQYF
D: -; size: -; J: TRBJ1-2; V: TRBV9; DNA: TGTGCCAGCAGCGTAGTCAGGACAGCCAAAAACTATGGCTACACCTTC; CDR3: CASSVVRTAKNYGYTF
D: TRBD1; size: few; J: TRBJ2-7; V: TRBV6-1; DNA: TGTGCCAGCGGCGACAGGGTGGACGAGCAGTACTTC; CDR3: CASGDRVDEQYF
D: -; size: -; J: TRBJ1-2; V: TRBV28; DNA: TGTGCCAGCAGTCTCCAGACGGGGGGCTACACCTTC; CDR3: CASSLQTGGYTF
D: TRBD2; size: -; J: TRBJ2-2; V: TRBV28; DNA: TGTGCCAGCAGTCCTCAAAGGCTAGCGGGGGGGCCAATCGGGGAGCTGTTTTTT; CDR3: CASSPQRLAGGPIGELFF
D: -; size: -; J: TRBJ1-2; V: TRBV6-5; DNA: TGTGCCAGCAGTTACGATCGGGTGAACTATGGCTACACCTTC; CDR3: CASSYDRVNYGYTF
D: TRBD1; size: once; J: TRBJ2-1; V: TRBV23-1; DNA: TGCGCCAGCAGTCAATCGCGGGACAGGGGTTTCGGTGAGCAGTTCTTC; CDR3: CASSQSRDRGFGEQFF
D: -; size: once; J: TRBJ2-1; V: TRBV9; DNA: TGTGCCAGCAGCGTGACAGACTACAATGAGCAGTTCTTC; CDR3: CASSVTDYNEQFF
D: -; size: -; J: TRBJ1-4; V: TRBV15; DNA: TGTGCCACCAGCAGTGGAACAGTATATTCTACAACTAATGAAAAACTGTTTTTT; CDR3: CATSSGTVYSTTNEKLFF
D: -; size: few; J: TRBJ2-5; V: TRBV20-1; DNA: TGCAGTGCTAGCCGTCTGGAGACCCAGTACTTC; CDR3: CSASRLETQYF
D: -; size: -; J: TRBJ1-2; V: TRBV20-1; DNA: TGCAGTGCTAGAGAGGGAGGGAACACCTTC; CDR3: CSAREGGNTF
D: -; size: -; J: TRBJ2-1; V: TRBV28; DNA: TGTGCCAGCAGTTGGGACTCCCCGGGCGACAATGAGCAGTTCTTC; CDR3: CASSWDSPGDNEQFF
D: -; size: -; J: TRBJ1-4; V: TRBV9; DNA: TGTGCCAGCAGCGTAGGAGGGGGGGCATATGAAAAACTGTTTTTT; CDR3: CASSVGGGAYEKLFF
D: TRBD1; size: -; J: TRBJ1-2; V: TRBV28; DNA: TGTGCCAGCAGGAGTCCCTCGGAACCGGGACAGAAGAACTATGGCTACACCTTC; CDR3: CASRSPSEPGQKNYGYTF
D: TRBD2; size: -; J: TRBJ2-7; V: TRBV6-1; DNA: TGTGCCAGCAGCCGAAAGACTAGCGCCACTACGAAGCAGTACTTC; CDR3: CASSRKTSATTKQYF
D: -; size: -; J: TRBJ1-1; V: TRBV7-9; DNA: TGTGCCAGCAGCTTAGGAGGTGTCAAGAACACTGAAGCTTTCTTT; CDR3: CASSLGGVKNTEAFF
D: -; size: -; J: TRBJ1-2; V: TRBV28; DNA: TGTGCCAGCAGCCTCAGGGTGTATGGCTACACCTTC; CDR3: CASSLRVYGYTF
D: TRBD1; size: -; J: TRBJ2-7; V: TRBV6-5; DNA: TGTGCCAGCAGTCTAGACAGGGTTGGCTACGAGCAGTACTTC; CDR3: CASSLDRVGYEQYF
D: TRBD2; size: once; J: TRBJ2-5; V: TRBV28; DNA: TGTGCCAGCAGTTTCCCCGGGGGGGCTGAAGAGACCCAGTACTTC; CDR3: CASSFPGGAEETQYF
D: -; size: once; J: TRBJ1-2; V: TRBV28; DNA: TGTGCCAGCTCAAGAAGGAGGTTAGATGGCTACACCTTC; CDR3: CASSRRRLDGYTF
D: TRBD1; size: -; J: TRBJ2-1; V: TRBV18; DNA: TGTGCCAGCTCACCGCCTTCGACAGGGAAGGGTGAGCAGTTCTTC; CDR3: CASSPPSTGKGEQFF
D: TRBD1; size: -; J: TRBJ2-7; V: TRBV2; DNA: TGTGCCAGCAAGGGACAGGCCTACGAGCAGTACTTC; CDR3: CASKGQAYEQYF
D: TRBD1; size: -; J: TRBJ1-1; V: TRBV14; DNA: TGTGCCAGCAGCCACGGACAGGGGGCTGAAGCTTTCTTT; CDR3: CASSHGQGAEAFF
D: TRBD1; size: -; J: TRBJ1-5; V: TRBV5-8; DNA: TGTGCCAGCAGCTCCGGGACAGCTAAAAATCAGCCCCAGCATTTT; CDR3: CASSSGTAKNQPQHF
D: -; size: -; J: TRBJ1-1; V: TRBV7-2; DNA: TGTGCCAGCAGCTTAGATAGCCCTCCCGCTGAAGCTTTCTTT; CDR3: CASSLDSPPAEAFF